Below are 21 T cell receptor beta chains sequenced from a single sample in a study of blood T cell repertoires in COVID-19. The repertoire was sequenced with immunoSEQ multiplex PCR; TCRdb's copy has only in-frame clones and lacks some. Of about 80,000 clones in the sample, around 85% are singletons; the top ten hold 18%. The source material was peripheral blood. Receptors originate from an elderly man with active or convalescent COVID-19.

The J gene is TRBJ1-3, the V gene TRBV5-1; D may be TRBD1 (6 bases). This CDR3 contains 14 residues. The germline CDR1 and CDR2 sequences are SGHRS and YFSETQ. V was trimmed by 0 bases and J by 4 bases, leaving 8 bases between them. The CDR3 reads CASSLDRVGNTIYF. Here the CDR3 DNA reads TGCGCCAGCAGCTTGGACAGGGTCGGAAACACCATATATTTT.

The chain joins TRBV19 to TRBJ1-1; 7 positions match TRBD1. Germline CDR1 and CDR2: LNHDA and SQIVND (reference sequence). This CDR3 is built from 15 residues. With 5 bases clipped from V and 0 bases from J, the junction kept 6 bases outside the gene matches. The CDR3 nucleotides read TGTGCCAGTAGTGTACAGGGGCCCATGAACACTGAAGCTTTCTTT. Translating gives CASSVQGPMNTEAFF.

Remarks on this clone: Compared with germline, one end of the junction differs, possibly owing to a read error. Other DNA sequences in this specimen translate into the identical CDR3. The rearrangement joins TRBV11-2 to TRBJ1-1, with 7 bases fitting TRBD1. CDR3 length equals 13 residues. Germline CDR1 and CDR2: SGHAT and FQNNGV. CDR3 region: CASSLDRDTEAFF. The CDR3 DNA reads TGTGCCAGCAGCCTAGACAGGGACACTGAAGCTTTCTTT. Using reference TRBV11-2 and TRBJ1-1 for the parts outside the CDR3, the full variable domain is EAGVAQSPRYKIIEKRQSVAFWCNPISGHATLYWYQQILGQGPKLLIQFQNNGVVDDSQLPKDRFSAERLKGVDSTLKIQPAKLEDSAVYLCASSLDRDTEAFFGQGTRLTVV.

This sequence joins TRBV9 and TRBJ1-6, with D perhaps TRBD1 (5 bases). CDR1 SGDLS and CDR2 YYNGEE come from the germline V gene. V lost 2 bases, J lost 3 bases, and 21 bases lay in between. The CDR3 has 19 residues. CDR3 DNA sequence: TGTGCCAGCAGCGTCCGTCCAACAACAGGACGGAACTATAATTCACCCCTCCACTTT. It specifies CASSVRPTTGRNYNSPLHF.

This clone was detected only once. The chain couples TRBV24-1 to TRBJ1-2; TRBD1 aligns across 7 bases. The V segment lost 5 bases and the J segment 6 bases; nucleotides outside the gene matches: 8. This CDR3 has 14 amino acids. Germline V gives CDR1 KGHDR, CDR2 SFDVKD. Here the CDR3 DNA reads TGTGCCACCAGTGTGAGTTCCCAGGGGGATGGCTACACCTTC. Amino acid sequence: CATSVSSQGDGYTF.

A note on this clone: This CDR3 is also generated by other DNA sequences in the sample. This rearrangement joins TRBV5-1 to TRBJ1-1; D is unresolved. CDR1 and CDR2 from the germline V gene are SGHRS and YFSETQ. Trimming pared 2 bases from V and 0 bases from J, leaving 8 bases between. This CDR3 has 14 residues. CDR3 in amino acids: CASSLDTVNTEAFF. The DNA for the CDR3 is TGCGCCAGCAGCTTAGACACCGTGAACACTGAAGCTTTCTTT.

This clone came up once. The chain couples TRBV6-5 to TRBJ2-5, with TRBD1 matching 7 bases. Germline-derived CDR1 and CDR2 are MNHEY and SVGAGI. The trim removed 6 bases at V and 2 bases at J, leaving 9 bases unmatched. This CDR3 is built from 15 residues. CDR3 amino acids: CASSDSGGIQETQYF. The CDR3 coding sequence is TGTGCCAGCAGCGACTCAGGGGGTATACAAGAGACCCAGTACTTC.

The gene calls are TRBV6-5 and TRBJ2-5; 10 bases match TRBD1. Per the germline V gene, CDR1 is MNHEY and CDR2 is SVGAGI. J gave up 5 bases and V 6 bases, and 9 bases lay outside the gene matches. This CDR3 is 15 amino acids long. The CDR3 DNA reads as TGTGCCAGCAGCCCGGGACAGGGGTTTAGGGAGACCCAGTACTTC. Translating gives CASSPGQGFRETQYF.

This chain connects TRBV24-1 to TRBJ2-5, with D perhaps TRBD2 (6 bases). V dropped 4 bases and J dropped 4 bases, with 15 bases sitting between them. Germline V gene lookup returns CDR1 KGHDR and CDR2 SFDVKD. The CDR3 is made up of 15 amino acids. CDR3 residues: CATSENRMGGETQYF. CDR3 bases: TGTGCCACCAGTGAAAACAGGATGGGGGGAGAGACCCAGTACTTC.

This chain uses TRBV6-5 with TRBJ1-4; perhaps TRBD1 as D (5 bases). Per germline, CDR1 MNHEY and CDR2 SVGAGI. Trimming removed 6 bases from V and 0 bases from J, with 8 bases in between. This CDR3 has 14 residues. The CDR3 loop reads CASRGPATNEKLFF. CDR3 nucleotide sequence: TGTGCCAGCAGGGGGCCCGCAACTAATGAAAAACTGTTTTTT.

The V gene is TRBV9, the J gene TRBJ2-5; D gene unclear. Germline CDR1 is SGDLS and CDR2 is YYNGEE. The V and J ends lost 4 bases and 4 bases respectively, with 20 bases between them. The CDR3 contains 16 residues. CDR3 bases: TGTGCCAGCAGCACCCATCCATTGGGCTCTACAGAGACCCAGTACTTC. Protein: CASSTHPLGSTETQYF.

This clone was seen more than once but under ten times. The chain recombines TRBV6-6 with TRBJ1-5, with 8 bases matching TRBD1. The trim removed 5 bases at V and 0 bases at J, leaving 9 bases unmatched. The CDR3 totals 17 residues. The germline V gene has CDR1 MNHNY and CDR2 SVGAGI (reference sequence). CDR3 region: CASSLLDRGGSNQPQHF. The CDR3 DNA follows: TGTGCCAGCAGTCTACTAGACAGGGGAGGTAGCAATCAGCCCCAGCATTTT.

The genes are TRBV10-2 and TRBJ2-5; D may be TRBD1 (5 bases). The V gene's germline CDR1 is WSHSY and CDR2 SAAADI. This CDR3 has 15 residues. V lost 2 bases and J 1 base, leaving 11 bases between the germline ends. CDR3 sequence reads: CASSEPTQGQETQYF. Here the CDR3 DNA reads TGCGCCAGCAGTGAGCCCACCCAGGGCCAAGAGACCCAGTACTTC.

V gene TRBV11-3 combines with J gene TRBJ2-1; tentatively, D is TRBD2 (7 bases). Germline CDR1 is SGHNT and CDR2 is YENEEA. The CDR3 has 13 residues. V was clipped by 3 bases and J by 8 bases, with 11 bases between them. The CDR3 bases are TGTGCCAGCAGCTTCGGCGGGGGCGATGAGCAGTTCTTC. Residues: CASSFGGGDEQFF.

The rearrangement links TRBV3-1 (or the pseudogene TRBV3-2) to TRBJ2-3; 11 bases are a match to TRBD2. The CDR3 length is 20 residues. Trimming at V came to 4 bases and at J to 6 bases, leaving 21 bases not matched to a gene. The germline V gene has CDR1 LGHDT and CDR2 YNNKEL (reference sequence). CDR3 bases: TGTGCCAGCAGCCGACGGAGGGGCAGGGACGTACTAGCGGGAGTCGATACGCAGTATTTT. Translation gives CASSRRRGRDVLAGVDTQYF.

Only one count was recorded for this clone. The J gene is TRBJ2-5, the V gene TRBV5-1; a weak D match, TRBD2 (7 bases). Trimming left V 6 bases short and J 5 bases short, with 14 bases between. Germline values: CDR1 SGHRS, CDR2 YFSETQ. The CDR3 runs to 13 residues. The CDR3 DNA follows: TGCGCCAGCAATACGGGGGGCGGGGAGACCCAGTACTTC. Its protein is CASNTGGGETQYF.

CDR3 sequence: CASSLITPSGYGYTF. Written as DNA, the CDR3 is TGTGCCAGCAGTCTCATCACTCCCTCAGGGTATGGCTACACCTTC. The chain uses TRBV28 and TRBJ1-2; weak D call: TRBD1 (5 bases). The length of the CDR3 is 15 residues. Trimming removed 5 bases from V and 5 bases from J, with 18 bases in between. The V gene's germline CDR1 is MDHEN and CDR2 SYDVKM.

There are a few counts of this clone. The gene calls are TRBV30 and TRBJ1-3; no definite D call. The germline V and J ends were trimmed by 0 bases and 4 bases, with 13 bases remaining between them. Per germline, CDR1 GTSNPN and CDR2 SVGIG (reference sequence). CDR3 length equals 15 residues. Written as DNA, the CDR3 is TGTGCCTGGAGTGTACTGGCAGGATTCGGAAACACCATATATTTT. It codes for CAWSVLAGFGNTIYF.

CDR3 coding DNA: TGTGCCAGCAGCCTGACTAGCGATGGGGTACAAGAGACCCAGTACTTC. This gives the protein CASSLTSDGVQETQYF. The V call is TRBV5-5, the J call TRBJ2-5, with TRBD2 matching over 8 bases. V trimming: 4 bases; J trimming: 2 bases; junction bases outside the gene matches: 10. This CDR3 has 16 residues. Germline assignment: CDR1 SGHKS and CDR2 YYEKEE (reference sequence). The variable domain in full, completed from reference TRBV5-5 and TRBJ2-5, reads DAGVTQSPTHLIKTRGQQVTLRCSPISGHKSVSWYQQVLGQGPQFIFQYYEKEERGRGNFPDRFSARQFPNYSSELNVNALLLGDSALYLCASSLTSDGVQETQYFGPGTRLLVL.

The rearrangement links TRBV5-1 to TRBJ1-1, with TRBD1 identical over 9 bases. Germline V CDR1 and CDR2: SGHRS, YFSETQ. Trimming at V came to 4 bases and at J to 4 bases, leaving 8 bases not matched to a gene. CDR3 length equals 15 residues. CDR3 sequence: CASSTRRQGGTEAFF. As DNA, the CDR3 is TGCGCCAGCAGCACGAGAAGACAGGGGGGCACTGAAGCTTTCTTT.

V gene TRBV19 combines with J gene TRBJ1-5; 8 bases are shared with TRBD1. Germline values: CDR1 LNHDA, CDR2 SQIVND (reference sequence). The CDR3 sequence is 16 residues long. The V gene end was trimmed by 4 bases and the J gene end by 4 bases; junction bases not matched to a gene: 9. The CDR3 sequence is CASSSPGQVINQPQHF. CDR3 coding DNA: TGTGCCAGTAGTAGCCCGGGACAGGTAATAAATCAGCCCCAGCATTTT.